Detailed here is one TCR beta chain. Clinical history as reported by participants underpinned cohort assignment. Two consecutive negative NP/OP PCR tests, clearance, or resolved symptoms defined Cohort 3 recovery. CDR3 size: 11 residues. V dropped 7 bases and J dropped 5 bases, with 11 bases sitting between them. CDR1 SQVTM and CDR2 ANQGSEA come from the germline V gene. The table came from immunoSEQ multiplex PCR; TCRdb's copy has only in-frame clones and leaves some out. This repertoire shows 150,000 or so clones, under 90% found once; its top ten account for 3.4%. The data belong to a study of blood T cell repertoires in COVID-19. For the study at large: Spain, Italy and the United States supplied samples that represented acute and convalescent COVID-19. T cells, B-cell-depleted T cells, or PBMCs supplied cDNA or gDNA.

V usage is TRBV29-1 and J usage is TRBJ1-1; D perhaps matches TRBD1 (6 bases). This TCR was recovered from a woman in her fifties or sixties who had recovered from COVID-19. The specimen sequenced was PBMCs or T cells enriched from blood (not recorded which). In nucleotides, the CDR3 is TGCAGCGCTCACAGGGAGACTGAAGCTTTCTTT. Its translation: CSAHRETEAFF.